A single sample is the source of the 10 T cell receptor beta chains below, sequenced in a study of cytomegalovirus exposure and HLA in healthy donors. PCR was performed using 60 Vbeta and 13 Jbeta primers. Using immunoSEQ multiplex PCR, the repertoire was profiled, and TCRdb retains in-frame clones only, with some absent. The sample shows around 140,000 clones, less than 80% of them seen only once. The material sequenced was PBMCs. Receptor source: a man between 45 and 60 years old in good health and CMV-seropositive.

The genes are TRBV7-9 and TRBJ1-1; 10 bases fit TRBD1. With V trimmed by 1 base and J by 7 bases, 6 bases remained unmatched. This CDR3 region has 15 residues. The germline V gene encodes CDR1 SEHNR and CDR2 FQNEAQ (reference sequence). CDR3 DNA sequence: TGTGCCAGCAGCTTAGGAGGACAGGGGGACGGTGAAGCTTTCTTT. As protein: CASSLGGQGDGEAFF. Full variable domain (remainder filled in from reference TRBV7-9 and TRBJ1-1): DTGVSQNPRHKITKRGQNVTFRCDPISEHNRLYWYRQTLGQGPEFLTYFQNEAQLEKSRLLSDRFSAERPKGSFSTLEIQRTEQGDSAMYLCASSLGGQGDGEAFFGQGTRLTVV.

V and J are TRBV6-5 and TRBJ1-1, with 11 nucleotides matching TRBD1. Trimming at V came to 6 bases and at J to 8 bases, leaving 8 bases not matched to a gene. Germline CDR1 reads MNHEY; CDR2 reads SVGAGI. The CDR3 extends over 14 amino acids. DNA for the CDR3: TGTGCCAGCAGGATCGGGACAGGGGGTCTGGAAGCTTTCTTT. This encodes CASRIGTGGLEAFF.

CDR3 protein: CASSPSQGLIGYTF. For the CDR3, the DNA is TGTGCCAGCTCTCCTTCACAGGGGTTGATTGGCTACACCTTC. The J gene is TRBJ1-2, the V gene TRBV18; the match to TRBD1 covers 7 bases. V was pared by 6 bases and J by 7 bases, with 11 bases of the junction left unmatched. The germline V gene has CDR1 KGHSH and CDR2 LQKENI. This CDR3 comprises 14 residues.

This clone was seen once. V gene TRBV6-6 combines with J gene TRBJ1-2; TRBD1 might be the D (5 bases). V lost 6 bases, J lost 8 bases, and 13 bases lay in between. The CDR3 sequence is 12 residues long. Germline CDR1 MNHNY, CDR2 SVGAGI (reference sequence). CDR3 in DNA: TGTGCCAGCAGGATACAGGCAGGCGGCTACACCTTC. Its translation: CASRIQAGGYTF.

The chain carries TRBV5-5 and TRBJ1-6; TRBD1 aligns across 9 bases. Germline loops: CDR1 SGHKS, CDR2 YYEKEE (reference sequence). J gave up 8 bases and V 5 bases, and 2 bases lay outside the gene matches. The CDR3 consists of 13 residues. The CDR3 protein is CASRRTGDSPLHF. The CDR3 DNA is TGTGCCAGCAGACGGACAGGGGATTCACCCCTCCACTTT.

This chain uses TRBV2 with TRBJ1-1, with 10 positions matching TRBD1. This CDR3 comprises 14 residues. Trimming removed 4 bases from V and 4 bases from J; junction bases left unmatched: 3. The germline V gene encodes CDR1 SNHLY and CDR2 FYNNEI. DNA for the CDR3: TGTGCCAGCAGTGTGACAGGGGGCTTCACTGAAGCTTTCTTT. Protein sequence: CASSVTGGFTEAFF.

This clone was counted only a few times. Here the CDR3 DNA reads TGCGCCAGCGGAGAAGAGACCCAGTACTTC. This gives the protein CASGEETQYF. The chain uses TRBV5-1 and TRBJ2-5; the D is unclear. Trimming cost V 7 bases and J 3 bases, with 4 bases left between them. In germline, CDR1 is SGHRS, CDR2 YFSETQ. This CDR3 spans 10 amino acids.

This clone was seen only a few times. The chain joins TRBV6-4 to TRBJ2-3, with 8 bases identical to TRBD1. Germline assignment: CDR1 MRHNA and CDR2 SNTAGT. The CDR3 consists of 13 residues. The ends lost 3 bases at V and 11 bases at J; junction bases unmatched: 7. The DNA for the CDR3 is TGTGCCAGCAGTGAAGGCAGGGGGCGCAAGCAGTATTTT. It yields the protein CASSEGRGRKQYF.

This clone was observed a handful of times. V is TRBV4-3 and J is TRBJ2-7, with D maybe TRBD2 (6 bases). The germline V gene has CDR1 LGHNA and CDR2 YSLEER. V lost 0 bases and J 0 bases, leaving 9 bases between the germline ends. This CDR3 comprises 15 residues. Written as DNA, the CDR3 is TGCGCCAGCAGCCAAGAGGCGGGAAGCTCCTACGAGCAGTACTTC. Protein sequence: CASSQEAGSSYEQYF.

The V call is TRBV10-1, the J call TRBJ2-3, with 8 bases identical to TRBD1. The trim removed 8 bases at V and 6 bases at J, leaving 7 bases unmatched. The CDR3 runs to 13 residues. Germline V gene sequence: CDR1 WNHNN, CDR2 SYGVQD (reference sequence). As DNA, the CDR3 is TGCGCCAGCCGGCGACAGGGGAGTGATACGCAGTATTTT. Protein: CASRRQGSDTQYF.